These T cell receptor beta chains were read from a single sample in a study of cytomegalovirus exposure and HLA in healthy donors. Assay: immunoSEQ multiplex PCR; the TCRdb copy retains only in-frame clones and omits some. The sample holds 95,000 to 150,000 clones; 70% to 85% are singletons and the top ten take around 4%. The specimen sequenced was PBMCs. Receptors were obtained from a man aged 40-49 years in good health and CMV-seropositive. The CDR3 runs from the conserved cysteine through the conserved F or W. A D gene is named only where the DNA matches it firmly. Clone size appears in some rows only: once, few, many, or a class for an expanded clone.

DNA,CDR3,size,V,D,J
TGTGCCAGCAGTCCCCAACAGGGTGCAGGGGCCAACGTCCTGACTTTC,CASSPQQGAGANVLTF,-,TRBV13,-,TRBJ2-6
TGTGCCAGCAGTGAAGATTTGGCAAATCCTGGGGCCAACGTCCTGACTTTC,CASSEDLANPGANVLTF,-,TRBV6-1,-,TRBJ2-6
TGTGCCAGCTCCGGGACAGGGGGAACCGGGGAGCTGTTTTTT,CASSGTGGTGELFF,-,TRBV19,TRBD1,TRBJ2-2
TGCGCCAGCAGCCAAGATCAGGGCGGGAGGGCAAACAATGAGCAGTTCTTC,CASSQDQGGRANNEQFF,-,TRBV4-3,TRBD2,TRBJ2-1
TGTGCCAGCAGTGAACGTCGGGACAGCCGTGGAACTGAAGCTTTCTTT,CASSERRDSRGTEAFF,-,TRBV2,TRBD1,TRBJ1-1
TGTGCCAGCAGCTTAGAGGGGGGGCCGGGGGGACTGCGCACAGATACGCAGTATTTT,CASSLEGGPGGLRTDTQYF,-,TRBV7-9,-,TRBJ2-3
TGTGCCAGCAGTTCGGGAAACATTCAGTACTTC,CASSSGNIQYF,few,TRBV6-5,-,TRBJ2-4
TGTGCCAGCAGCCCCCCGATCAGGGTAAGCGACGAAGCTTTCTTT,CASSPPIRVSDEAFF,-,TRBV7-8,-,TRBJ1-1
TGCGCCAGCAGCTTGGGGGACAGGGGCAGTCCAAAACTGTTTTTT,CASSLGDRGSPKLFF,once,TRBV5-1,TRBD1,TRBJ1-4
TGTGCCAGCAGAAAAACCGGACTAGCGCCTAACACCGGGGAGCTGTTTTTT,CASRKTGLAPNTGELFF,-,TRBV28,TRBD2,TRBJ2-2
TGTGCCAGCAGCGGGGGGAGCTCCTACAATGAGCAGTTCTTC,CASSGGSSYNEQFF,-,TRBV7-6,-,TRBJ2-1
TGCGCCAGCACCTCGACAGGTTCCTACGAGCAGTACTTC,CASTSTGSYEQYF,few,TRBV5-1,-,TRBJ2-7
TGTGCCAGCAGCGTAGCTTTGGAGACCGGGGAGCTGTTTTTT,CASSVALETGELFF,-,TRBV9,-,TRBJ2-2
TGTGCCAGCGGACTAGCGCTACTAGCCAAAAACATTCAGTACTTC,CASGLALLAKNIQYF,few,TRBV2,TRBD2,TRBJ2-4
TGTGCCAGCAGTCCGGGACTGAGCTACGAGCAGTACTTC,CASSPGLSYEQYF,-,TRBV9,-,TRBJ2-7
TGTGCCAGCATTATACAGGGGGTAGGTAGCACTGAAGCTTTCTTT,CASIIQGVGSTEAFF,few,TRBV28,TRBD1,TRBJ1-1
TGTGCCAGCAGCCCTCGAGCGGGCGCCTACAATGAGCAGTTCTTC,CASSPRAGAYNEQFF,-,TRBV7-9,-,TRBJ2-1
TGTGCCAGCAGCTTGGGACTAGACGAGCAGTACTTC,CASSLGLDEQYF,-,TRBV5-8,-,TRBJ2-7
TGTGCCAGTAGTGGGAGTAACGGACCGAATGAAAAACTGTTTTTT,CASSGSNGPNEKLFF,-,TRBV19,-,TRBJ1-4
TGCGCCAGCAGACCACAGACAGGGAATGTGGAGACCCAGTACTTC,CASRPQTGNVETQYF,few,TRBV4-1,TRBD1,TRBJ2-5
TGTGCCAGCAGTGAGGGACAGGGGGCGATCGGGGAGCTGTTTTTT,CASSEGQGAIGELFF,-,TRBV6-1,TRBD1,TRBJ2-2
TGTGCCAGCAGCTTATCAGGGGACACTGAAGCTTTCTTT,CASSLSGDTEAFF,few,TRBV11-3,-,TRBJ1-1
TGTGCCTGGAGTGTCGGGTCCTTCCCCGGGACAGGGGTTAATGAAAAACTGTTTTTT,CAWSVGSFPGTGVNEKLFF,-,TRBV30,TRBD1,TRBJ1-4
TGTGCCAGCAGCTTAGGGCAGGGGAGCGGCAATGAGCAGTTCTTC,CASSLGQGSGNEQFF,-,TRBV11-2,-,TRBJ2-1
TGTGCCAGTAGTACGACAGGGGGCGGTTGGGAGCAGTACTTC,CASSTTGGGWEQYF,-,TRBV19,TRBD1,TRBJ2-7
TGTGCCAGCAGCCCAGGGTTTGGGAACGCCGGGGAGCTGTTTTTT,CASSPGFGNAGELFF,-,TRBV11-2,-,TRBJ2-2
TGTGCCAGCAGTTTGACCGGGACTGCGGGTACGCAGTATTTT,CASSLTGTAGTQYF,-,TRBV28,-,TRBJ2-3
TGCAGTGCCCGACAGGGACCTGAAGCTTTCTTT,CSARQGPEAFF,-,TRBV20-1,TRBD1,TRBJ1-1
TGTGCCAGCAGCCGAACAGGGGTTAGGGGAAACAATGAGCAGTTCTTC,CASSRTGVRGNNEQFF,-,TRBV5-6,TRBD1,TRBJ2-1